Described below is a single TCR beta chain sequence and its context. Its antigen is undetermined. This entry belongs to a study of T cell responses to AZD1222 COVID-19 vaccine. Whole-study findings and limits: Donor demographics were predominantly white British with a female majority; clonal diversity may be underestimated. Repertoire sampling happened only post peak T cell response. Spike-spanning, vaccine-associated CD4 TCRs were dominant at 160-218 and 743-854. Among those given AZD1222, only five or six were seropositive at baseline.

The CDR3 length is 13 residues. Between the trimmed V and J ends, which lost 5 bases and 7 bases, there was a span of 12 bases. Germline lookup yields CDR1 SGHAT and CDR2 FQNNGV. Clones were sequenced by immunoSEQ multiplex PCR, and TCRdb holds only the in-frame ones, with some missing. The sample has 100,000 to 150,000 clones; roughly 91% are singletons. The chain carries TRBV11-2 and TRBJ1-5; D may be TRBD1 (5 bases). The sequences come from peripheral blood, collected on day 0 of AZD1222 vaccination. The clonotype was recovered from an adult in good health. The CDR3 coding sequence is TGTGCCAGCAGCATGGGGGGGGACCAGCCCCAGCATTTT. Translating it yields CASSMGGDQPQHF.